This T cell receptor beta chain was sequenced during a study of post-analysis software for immune sequencing data. Study-level results: Compared with controls, patients had more of 4 to 6 TRBV segments, including TRBV5-6, TRBV5-1 and TRBV20-1.

The CDR3 runs 14 residues. Germline CDR1 reads LGHDT; CDR2 reads YNNKEL (reference sequence). Trimming took 4 bases from V and 3 from J; bases not matched to a gene: 6. This clonotype was observed a few times. Its antigen is unknown. Prepared TCR beta cDNA libraries contained unique molecular identifiers. A single record per CDR3 protein comes from TCRdb applying MiXCR to the PCR reads. The sample includes hundreds of thousands of distinct CDR3 sequences, approximately 50% of them seen just once. The clonotype was recovered from a girl aged 5 to 17 with multiple sclerosis. V gene TRBV3-1 combines with J gene TRBJ2-7, with 7 bases matching TRBD1. Sequenced material: blood. CDR3 amino acids: CASSPGQTFYEQYF. The CDR3 DNA sequence: TGTGCCAGCAGCCCGGGACAGACTTTCTACGAGCAGTACTTC.